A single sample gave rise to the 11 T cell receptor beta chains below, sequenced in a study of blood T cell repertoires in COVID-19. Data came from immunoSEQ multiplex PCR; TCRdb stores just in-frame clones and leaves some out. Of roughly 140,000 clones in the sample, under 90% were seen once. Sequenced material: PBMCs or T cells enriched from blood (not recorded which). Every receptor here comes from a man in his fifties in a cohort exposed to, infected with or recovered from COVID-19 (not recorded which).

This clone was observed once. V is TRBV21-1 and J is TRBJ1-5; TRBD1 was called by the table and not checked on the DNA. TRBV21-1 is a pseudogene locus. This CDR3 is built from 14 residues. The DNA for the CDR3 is TGTGCCAGCTCTTGGGGCAGGCACAATCAGCCCCAGCATTTT. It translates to CASSWGRHNQPQHF.

CDR3 bases: TGTGCCAGCAGTGGGCCCGCAAACTATGGCTACACCTTC. Protein sequence: CASSGPANYGYTF. The chain couples TRBV12-3 or TRBV12-4 to TRBJ1-2; D remains unclear. V was cut by 5 bases and J by 2 bases, with 9 bases left in between. This CDR3 is built from 13 residues.

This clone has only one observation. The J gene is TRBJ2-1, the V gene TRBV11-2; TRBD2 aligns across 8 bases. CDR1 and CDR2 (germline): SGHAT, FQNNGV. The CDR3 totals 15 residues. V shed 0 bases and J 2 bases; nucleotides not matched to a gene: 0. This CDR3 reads CASSLELAAYNEQFF. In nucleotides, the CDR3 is TGTGCCAGCAGCTTAGAACTAGCGGCCTACAATGAGCAGTTCTTC.

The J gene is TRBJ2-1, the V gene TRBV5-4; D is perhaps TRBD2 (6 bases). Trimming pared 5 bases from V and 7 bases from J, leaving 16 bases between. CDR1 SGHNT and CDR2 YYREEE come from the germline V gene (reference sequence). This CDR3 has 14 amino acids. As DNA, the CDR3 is TGTGCCAGCAGGGGAGGAGGCGGGTGGAATGAGCAGTTCTTC. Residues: CASRGGGGWNEQFF.

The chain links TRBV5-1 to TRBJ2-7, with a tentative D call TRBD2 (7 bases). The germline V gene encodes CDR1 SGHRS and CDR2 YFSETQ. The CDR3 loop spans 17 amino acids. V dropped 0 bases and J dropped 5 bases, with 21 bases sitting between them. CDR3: CASSLALTGLGNDEQYF. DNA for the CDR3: TGCGCCAGCAGCTTGGCCTTGACAGGACTAGGGAATGACGAGCAGTACTTC.

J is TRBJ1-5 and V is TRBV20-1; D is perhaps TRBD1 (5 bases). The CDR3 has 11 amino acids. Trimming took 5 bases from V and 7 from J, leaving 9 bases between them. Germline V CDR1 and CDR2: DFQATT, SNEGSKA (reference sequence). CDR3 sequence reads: CSAGGEQPQHF. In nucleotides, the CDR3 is TGCAGTGCTGGGGGGGAGCAGCCCCAGCATTTT.

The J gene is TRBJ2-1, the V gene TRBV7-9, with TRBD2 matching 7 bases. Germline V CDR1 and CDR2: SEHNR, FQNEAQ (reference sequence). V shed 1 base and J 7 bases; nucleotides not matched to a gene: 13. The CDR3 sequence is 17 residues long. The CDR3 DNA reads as TGTGCCAGCAGCTTAGGTTTGGGACCCGGGGGGTCGAATGAGCAGTTCTTC. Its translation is CASSLGLGPGGSNEQFF.

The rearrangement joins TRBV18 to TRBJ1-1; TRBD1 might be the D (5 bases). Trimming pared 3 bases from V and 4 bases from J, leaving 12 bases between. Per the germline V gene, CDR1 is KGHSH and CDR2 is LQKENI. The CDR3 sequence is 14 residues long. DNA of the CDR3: TGTGCCAGCTCACCGCGGGGGTCGGGCACTGAAGCTTTCTTT. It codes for CASSPRGSGTEAFF. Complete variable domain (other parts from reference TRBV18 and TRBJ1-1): NAGVMQNPRHLVRRRGQEARLRCSPMKGHSHVYWYRQLPEEGLKFMVYLQKENIIDESGMPKERFSAEFPKEGPSILRIQQVVRGDSAAYFCASSPRGSGTEAFFGQGTRLTVV.

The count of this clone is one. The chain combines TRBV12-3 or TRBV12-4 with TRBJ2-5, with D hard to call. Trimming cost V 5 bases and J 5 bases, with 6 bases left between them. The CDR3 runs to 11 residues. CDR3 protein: CASSQYETQYF. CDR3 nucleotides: TGTGCCAGCAGTCAGTACGAGACCCAGTACTTC.

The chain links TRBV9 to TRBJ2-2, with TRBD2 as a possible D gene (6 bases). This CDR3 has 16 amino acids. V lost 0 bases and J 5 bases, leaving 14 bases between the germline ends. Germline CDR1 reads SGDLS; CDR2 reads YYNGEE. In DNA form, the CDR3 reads TGTGCCAGCAGCGTAGGGACGGGAGAAAAAACCGGGGAGCTGTTTTTT. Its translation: CASSVGTGEKTGELFF.

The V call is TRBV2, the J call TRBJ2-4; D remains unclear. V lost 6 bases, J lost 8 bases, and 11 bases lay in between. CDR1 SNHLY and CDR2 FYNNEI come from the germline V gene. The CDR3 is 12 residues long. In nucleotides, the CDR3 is TGTGCCAGCAGGTCCAACTTGGACATTCAGTACTTC. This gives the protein CASRSNLDIQYF.